What follows is one T cell receptor beta chain and its context. Its antigen is not identified. Isolated RNA was reverse transcribed into cDNA used as the sequencing template. Produced via immunoSEQ multiplex PCR; TCRdb's table is partial and in-frame only. Found here are roughly 100,000 clones, 70% to 90% of them singletons; the top ten hold roughly 10%. This sample was taken from a study of CD8+ T cells in alopecia areata. Whole-study findings and limits: There were many expanded lesional clones persisting in scalp and blood during tofacitinib.

Germline CDR1 is SGHVS and CDR2 is FQNEAQ. The length of the CDR3 is 12 residues. Trimming removed 8 bases from V and 0 bases from J, with 8 bases in between. Indicated treatment: oral pan-JAK inhibitor, 5-10 mg twice daily. Alopecia areata patients had lesional scalp punch biopsies and peripheral blood taken from them. From PBMCs, CD4+ and CD8+ T cells were sorted. The sample in question was CD8+ T cells sorted from blood, obtained at week 34, from a patient treated with tofacitinib. This chain uses TRBV7-8 with TRBJ2-7, with unresolved D. The clonotype originates from a human donor with alopecia areata. Here the CDR3 reads CASGSASYEQYF. CDR3 nucleotides: TGTGCCAGCGGGTCAGCCTCCTACGAGCAGTACTTC.